Reported below is one T cell receptor (beta chain). This entry is derived from a study of shared clonotypes between healthy human individuals. Germline V gives CDR1 SGHAT, CDR2 FQNNGV. This CDR3 is built from 16 residues. Losses at the gene ends were 5 bases for V and 1 base for J; bases not matched to a gene: 10. Assay: immunoSEQ multiplex PCR; the TCRdb copy retains only in-frame clones and omits some. The table lists 1 million to 1.3 million clones, around three quarters of them singletons. The chain uses TRBV11-2 and TRBJ2-7; 8 nucleotides agree with TRBD2. Material for sequencing was memory CD4+ T cells from PBMCs. Regarding subset: CD45RA-negative fraction. The clonotype comes from a man aged 18 to 29 in good health. Some clones in this sample may be carry-over from other donors' samples. CDR3 loop: CASSRAGTSVSYEQYF. The CDR3 DNA sequence: TGTGCCAGCAGCCGCGCCGGGACTAGTGTTTCCTACGAGCAGTACTTC.